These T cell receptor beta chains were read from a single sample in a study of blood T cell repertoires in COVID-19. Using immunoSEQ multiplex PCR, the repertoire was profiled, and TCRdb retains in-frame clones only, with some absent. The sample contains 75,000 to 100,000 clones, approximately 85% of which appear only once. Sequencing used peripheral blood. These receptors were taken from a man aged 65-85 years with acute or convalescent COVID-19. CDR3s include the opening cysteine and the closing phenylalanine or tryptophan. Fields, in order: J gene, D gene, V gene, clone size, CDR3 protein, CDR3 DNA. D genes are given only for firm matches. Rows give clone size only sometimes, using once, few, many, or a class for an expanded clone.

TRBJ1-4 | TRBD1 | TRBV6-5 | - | CASSYTTGVDEKLFF | TGTGCCAGCAGTTACACGACAGGGGTGGATGAAAAACTGTTTTTT
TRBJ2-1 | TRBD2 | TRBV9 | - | CASSVGGLAGGYNEQFF | TGTGCCAGCAGCGTAGGCGGGCTAGCGGGGGGGTACAATGAGCAGTTCTTC
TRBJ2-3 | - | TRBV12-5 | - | CASGQTGDTQYF | TGTGCTAGTGGGCAAACGGGAGATACGCAGTATTTT
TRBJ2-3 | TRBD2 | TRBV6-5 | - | CATGTSSSDTQYF | TGTGCCACCGGGACTAGCTCAAGCGATACGCAGTATTTT
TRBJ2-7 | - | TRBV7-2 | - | CASSSSSAYEQYF | TGTGCCAGCAGCTCCTCTAGCGCGTACGAGCAGTACTTC
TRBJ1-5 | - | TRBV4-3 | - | CASSQGSGRPDTRNQPQHF | TGCGCCAGCAGCCAAGGTTCTGGGCGGCCGGACACTCGAAATCAGCCCCAGCATTTT
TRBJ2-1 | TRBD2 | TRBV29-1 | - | CSVAAGLYNEQFF | TGCAGCGTTGCAGCGGGACTCTACAATGAGCAGTTCTTC
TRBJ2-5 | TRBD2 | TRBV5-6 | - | CASTPPGTSVLGTQYF | TGTGCCAGCACCCCCCCCGGGACTAGCGTCCTAGGGACCCAGTACTTC
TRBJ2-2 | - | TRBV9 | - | CASSVRRGAPNTGELFF | TGTGCCAGCAGCGTCCGCCGCGGGGCCCCGAACACCGGGGAGCTGTTTTTT
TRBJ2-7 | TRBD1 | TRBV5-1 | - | CASSFRTGGYEQYF | TGCGCCAGCAGCTTCCGGACAGGGGGCTACGAGCAGTACTTC
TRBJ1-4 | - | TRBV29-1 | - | CSALGGVDEKLFF | TGCAGCGCCCTAGGGGGAGTTGATGAAAAACTGTTTTTT
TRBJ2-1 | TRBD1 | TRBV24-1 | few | CATKARSKTGGADEQFF | TGTGCCACCAAGGCCCGGTCCAAAACAGGGGGTGCGGATGAGCAGTTCTTC
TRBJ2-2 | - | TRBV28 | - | CASSSGVAANTGELFF | TGTGCCAGCAGTTCTGGTGTAGCGGCGAACACCGGGGAGCTGTTTTTT
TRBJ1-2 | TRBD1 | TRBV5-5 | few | CASSPGQGKYYGYTF | TGTGCCAGCAGCCCCGGACAGGGGAAATACTATGGCTACACCTTC
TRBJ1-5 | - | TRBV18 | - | CASSPWGDQPQHF | TGTGCCAGCTCACCGTGGGGGGATCAGCCCCAGCATTTT
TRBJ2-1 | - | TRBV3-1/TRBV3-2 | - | CASSQPGHRRDEQFF | TGTGCCAGCAGCCAACCGGGACACCGTCGGGATGAGCAGTTCTTC
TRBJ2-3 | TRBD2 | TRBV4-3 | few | CASSLNGGADTQYF | TGCGCCAGCAGCCTCAATGGGGGGGCAGATACGCAGTATTTT
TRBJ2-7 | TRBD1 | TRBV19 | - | CASSTRTGLFAYEQYF | TGTGCCAGTAGTACCCGGACAGGGCTTTTTGCCTACGAGCAGTACTTC
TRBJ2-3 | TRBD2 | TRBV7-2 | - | CASKEDLAAPDTQYF | TGTGCCAGCAAAGAGGACCTAGCGGCCCCAGATACGCAGTATTTT
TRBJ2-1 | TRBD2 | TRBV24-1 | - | CATSDGLAEDNEQFF | TGTGCCACCAGTGATGGACTAGCGGAAGACAATGAGCAGTTCTTC
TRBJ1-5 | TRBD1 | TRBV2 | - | CASTTGGFQPQHF | TGTGCCAGCACCACAGGGGGCTTTCAGCCCCAGCATTTT